The entry that follows covers one T cell receptor (beta chain) sequence. TCRdb's copy holds only in-frame clones and misses some; the assay was immunoSEQ multiplex PCR. The sample has some 150,000 clones; more than 85% are singletons. This entry comes from a study of blood T cell repertoires in COVID-19. V lost 0 bases to trimming and J lost 4 bases; unmatched junction nucleotides: 11. CDR1 is LGHDT, CDR2 YNNKEL, per germline (reference sequence). This CDR3 is built from 19 residues. The sequence was obtained from a woman in her seventies with acute or convalescent COVID-19. The chain employs TRBV3-1 (or the pseudogene TRBV3-2) and TRBJ2-2; 10 bases are shared with TRBD2. The sample comprised peripheral blood. The CDR3 DNA is TGTGCCAGCAGCCAAGATGGAAGCGGGGGGGCCGGGGTCACCGGGGAGCTGTTTTTT. It specifies CASSQDGSGGAGVTGELFF.